These T cell receptor beta chains were read from a single sample in a study of blood T cell repertoires in COVID-19. Method: immunoSEQ multiplex PCR; TCRdb's copy keeps in-frame clones and lacks some. This table has approximately 250,000 clones, approximately 90% appearing once. Sequenced sample: PBMCs or T cells enriched from blood (not recorded which). All receptors come from a woman under 40 who had recovered from COVID-19. CDR3s include the opening cysteine and the closing phenylalanine or tryptophan. A D gene is named only where the DNA matches it firmly. Not all rows give a size; the values are once, few, many and, for expanded clones, a class.

V	D	J	size	DNA	CDR3
TRBV5-1	TRBD1	TRBJ1-1	.	TGCGCCAGCAGCACGAGGACAGGGGTTGACACTGAAGCTTTCTTT	CASSTRTGVDTEAFF
TRBV20-1	TRBD1	TRBJ1-2	once	TGCAGTGCTAGTAAGGGGGCGCGCTCGAATGGCTACACCTTC	CSASKGARSNGYTF
TRBV3-1/TRBV3-2	TRBD1	TRBJ1-2	.	TGTGCCAGCAGCCAATGGACTCCGGGACAGGGGGGTAGGGGCTACACCTTC	CASSQWTPGQGGRGYTF
TRBV4-3	TRBD1	TRBJ1-2	once	TGCGCCAGCAGCTTGACTGCTCAGGGGGGTAGTGGAGGCTACACCTTC	CASSLTAQGGSGGYTF
TRBV12-3/TRBV12-4	.	TRBJ1-1	.	TGTGCCAGCAGTTTAAACATCAGGGGAGCTTTCTTT	CASSLNIRGAFF
TRBV5-8	.	TRBJ2-6	.	TGTGCCAGCAGCTTGTCGAGACCGGAGACTGGGGCCAACGTCCTGACTTTC	CASSLSRPETGANVLTF
TRBV9	TRBD1	TRBJ1-1	.	TGTGCCAGCAGCCCATCAGGGGGCCCTGAAGCTTTCTTT	CASSPSGGPEAFF
TRBV12-3/TRBV12-4	.	TRBJ1-2	.	TGTGCCAGCAGTTTAGGTCAGGGAGGCGGCTACACCTTC	CASSLGQGGGYTF
TRBV3-1/TRBV3-2	TRBD1	TRBJ2-1	.	TGTGCCAGCAGCTACGGACAGGGTGAGCAGTTCTTC	CASSYGQGEQFF
TRBV19	.	TRBJ1-2	.	TGTGCCAGTAGTATGGGGCTGGGGGCAGTTGATGGCTACACCTTC	CASSMGLGAVDGYTF
TRBV27	TRBD2	TRBJ2-1	.	TGTGCCAGCAGTTTCGGGGCTAGCGGGAGTTATGAGCAGTTCTTC	CASSFGASGSYEQFF
TRBV4-1	.	TRBJ1-2	.	TGCGCCAGCAGCCAAGACCAGGGCAGGGTGTCCTATGGCTACACCTTC	CASSQDQGRVSYGYTF
TRBV9	.	TRBJ1-1	once	TGTGCCAGCAGCGTAGCTGGCACGGGAATGGCTTTCTTT	CASSVAGTGMAFF
TRBV29-1	TRBD2	TRBJ2-7	.	TGCAGCGCCTCAACTCGACTAGCGTCTTACGAGCAGTACTTC	CSASTRLASYEQYF
TRBV28	TRBD2	TRBJ2-1	.	TGTGCCAGCACGCCCCATAGTGGAGGAGCGGGAGACTACAATGAGCAGTTCTTC	CASTPHSGGAGDYNEQFF
TRBV2	.	TRBJ1-6	.	TGTGCCAGCAGATCAGGGTCAAATTCACCCCTCCACTTT	CASRSGSNSPLHF
TRBV5-5	.	TRBJ1-2	.	TGTGCCAGCAGCCTAAGACAGTTTGCATCTTATGGCTACACCTTC	CASSLRQFASYGYTF
TRBV6-5	TRBD2	TRBJ2-4	.	TGTGCCAGCGGGACTAGCTTGGGGTTGTACTTC	CASGTSLGLYF
TRBV7-9	TRBD2	TRBJ2-2	.	TGTGCCAGCAGCTTCGGACTAGCGGGAAACACCGGGGAGCTGTTTTTT	CASSFGLAGNTGELFF
TRBV4-3	.	TRBJ1-6	.	TGCGCCAGCAGCCAAGACGCGGGGCTTGTTTCACCCCTCCACTTT	CASSQDAGLVSPLHF
TRBV4-1	.	TRBJ1-3	.	TGCGCCAGCAGCCAAAGAGAAATCTACTCTGGAAACACCATATATTTT	CASSQREIYSGNTIYF
TRBV18	.	TRBJ1-3	.	TGTGCCAGCTCGACCGTGCGGGGAGGTGGAAACACCATATATTTT	CASSTVRGGGNTIYF
TRBV19	.	TRBJ1-1	.	TGTGCCAGTAGTATAAATCGAAGGGGCCAGAACACTGAAGCTTTCTTT	CASSINRRGQNTEAFF
TRBV19	TRBD1	TRBJ1-4	once	TGTGCCAGTAGTATACCCCGACAGGGGGGTGAAAAACTGTTTTTT	CASSIPRQGGEKLFF
TRBV4-1	TRBD1	TRBJ2-7	.	TGCGCCAGCAGCCAAGGGAGGGACAGGGGGACCTACGAGCAGTACTTC	CASSQGRDRGTYEQYF
TRBV19	.	TRBJ1-2	.	TGTGCCAGTAGAGTTCAGGGACTGATGGTGGATGGCTACACCTTC	CASRVQGLMVDGYTF
TRBV11-3	TRBD1	TRBJ1-5	.	TGTGCCAGCAGCTTAAGACAGGGTAGTAGTAAAAGTCAGCCCCAGCATTTT	CASSLRQGSSKSQPQHF